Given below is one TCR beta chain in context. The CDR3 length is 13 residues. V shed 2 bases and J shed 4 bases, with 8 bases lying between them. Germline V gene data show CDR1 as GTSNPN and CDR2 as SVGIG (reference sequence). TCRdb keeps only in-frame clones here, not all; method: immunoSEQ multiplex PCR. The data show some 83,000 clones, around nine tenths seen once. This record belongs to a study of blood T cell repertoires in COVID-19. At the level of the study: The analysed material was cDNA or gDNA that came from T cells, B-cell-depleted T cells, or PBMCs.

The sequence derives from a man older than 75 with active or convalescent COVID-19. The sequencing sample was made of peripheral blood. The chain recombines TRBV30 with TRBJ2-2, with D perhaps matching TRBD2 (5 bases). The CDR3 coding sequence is TGTGCCTGGAGTTTGCGGGCCACCGGGGAGCTGTTTTTT. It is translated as CAWSLRATGELFF.